This T cell receptor beta chain was recorded in a study of blood T cell repertoires in COVID-19. Measured with immunoSEQ multiplex PCR; TCRdb has only the in-frame clones, and not every one. The sample includes over 120,000 clones, 87% of them seen just once. V was shortened by 4 bases and J by 0 bases, with 8 bases between the two germline ends. The CDR3 loop spans 14 amino acids. Germline lookup yields CDR1 PRHDT and CDR2 FYEKMQ (reference sequence). The TCR sequence derives from a woman aged 45-60 years with acute or convalescent COVID-19. This rearrangement joins TRBV13 to TRBJ2-3, with a tentative D call TRBD1 (6 bases). Input material: peripheral blood. Here the CDR3 reads CASSSGQSTDTQYF. DNA of the CDR3: TGTGCCAGCAGCTCCGGACAGAGCACAGATACGCAGTATTTT.